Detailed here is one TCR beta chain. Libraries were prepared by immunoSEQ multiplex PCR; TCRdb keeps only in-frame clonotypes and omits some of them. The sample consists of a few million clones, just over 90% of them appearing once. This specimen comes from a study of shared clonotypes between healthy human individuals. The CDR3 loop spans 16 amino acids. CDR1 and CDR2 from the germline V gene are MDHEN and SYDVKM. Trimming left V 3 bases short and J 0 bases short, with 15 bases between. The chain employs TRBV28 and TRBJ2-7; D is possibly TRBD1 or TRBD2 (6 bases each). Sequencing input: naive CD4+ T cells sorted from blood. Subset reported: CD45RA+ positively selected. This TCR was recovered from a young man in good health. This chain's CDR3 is CASSFRVRGRSYEQYF. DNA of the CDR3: TGTGCCAGCAGTTTTAGGGTTCGGGGGCGCTCCTACGAGCAGTACTTC.